This T cell receptor (beta chain) was found in a study of CD8 T cells in Susac syndrome. Germline loops: CDR1 SGHDN, CDR2 FVKESK. This CDR3 is 15 amino acids long. Trimming pared 0 bases from V and 3 bases from J, leaving 9 bases between. TEMRA cells were enriched by FACS, while CD8+ and CD4+ T cells were obtained through a negative isolation that was performed magnetically. Random hexamers were used to reverse transcribe the RNA input (about 0.5 to 1 ug). Across 54 Vbeta and 13 Jbeta, immunoSEQ multiplex PCR amplified TCR beta CDR3. TCRdb re-analysed the immunoSEQ multiplex PCR reads in MiXCR, keeping a single row per CDR3 protein. The sample includes roughly 50,000 distinct CDR3 sequences, over 85% seen only once; the top ten take more than 0.45%.

The sample consisted of CD8+ T cells from PBMCs. The TCR sequence derives from a human donor in good health. The chain joins TRBV14 to TRBJ2-1, with D hard to call. As DNA, the CDR3 is TGTGCCAGCAGCCAAGAGTCGCTAGGCTACAATGAGCAGTTCTTC. It codes for CASSQESLGYNEQFF.